This T cell receptor (beta chain) was identified during a study of blood T cell repertoires in COVID-19. Overall study: Nucleic acid was either cDNA or gDNA, and it came from T cells, B-cell-depleted T cells, or PBMCs.

Living in about two dozen US areas, the participants were between 18 and 89 years of age. Cohorts were determined from participant-reported clinical history. In this sample, this clone turned up a few times. V shed 0 bases and J shed 5 bases, with 8 bases lying between them. Looked up from germline, CDR1 is SGDLS and CDR2 is YYNGEE. The CDR3 sequence is 13 residues long. The assay was immunoSEQ multiplex PCR, and TCRdb's table has in-frame clones only and misses some. In the table there are under 300,000 clones, under 95% of which are singletons. This TCR derives from a woman younger than 35 who had recovered from COVID-19. V is TRBV9 and J is TRBJ2-5; the D gene is possibly TRBD1 (6 bases). Sequences were obtained from PBMCs or T cells enriched from blood (not recorded which). The CDR3 loop is CASSVVQGETQYF. As DNA, the CDR3 is TGTGCCAGCAGCGTAGTACAGGGTGAGACCCAGTACTTC.